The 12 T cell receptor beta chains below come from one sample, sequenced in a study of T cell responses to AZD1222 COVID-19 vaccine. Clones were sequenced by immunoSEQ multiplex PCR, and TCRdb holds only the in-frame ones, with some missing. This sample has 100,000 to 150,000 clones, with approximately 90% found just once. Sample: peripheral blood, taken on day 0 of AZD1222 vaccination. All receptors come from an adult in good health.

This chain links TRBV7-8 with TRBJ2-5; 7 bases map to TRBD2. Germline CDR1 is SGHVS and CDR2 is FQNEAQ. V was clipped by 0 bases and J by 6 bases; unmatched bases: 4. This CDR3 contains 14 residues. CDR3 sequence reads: CASSLAGGFKTQYF. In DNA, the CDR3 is TGTGCCAGCAGCTTAGCCGGGGGGTTTAAGACCCAGTACTTC. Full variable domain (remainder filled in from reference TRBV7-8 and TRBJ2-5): GAGVSQSPRYKVAKRGQDVALRCDPISGHVSLFWYQQALGQGPEFLTYFQNEAQLDKSGLPSDRFFAERPEGSVSTLKIQRTQQEDSAVYLCASSLAGGFKTQYFGPGTRLLVL.

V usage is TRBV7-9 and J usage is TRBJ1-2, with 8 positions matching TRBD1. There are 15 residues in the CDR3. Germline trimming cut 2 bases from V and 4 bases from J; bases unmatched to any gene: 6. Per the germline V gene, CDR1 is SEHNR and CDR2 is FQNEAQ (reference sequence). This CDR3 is CASSLSIQGAYGYTF. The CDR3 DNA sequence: TGTGCCAGCAGCTTAAGTATCCAGGGGGCCTATGGCTACACCTTC. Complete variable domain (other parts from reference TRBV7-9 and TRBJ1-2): DTGVSQNPRHKITKRGQNVTFRCDPISEHNRLYWYRQTLGQGPEFLTYFQNEAQLEKSRLLSDRFSAERPKGSFSTLEIQRTEQGDSAMYLCASSLSIQGAYGYTFGSGTRLTVV.

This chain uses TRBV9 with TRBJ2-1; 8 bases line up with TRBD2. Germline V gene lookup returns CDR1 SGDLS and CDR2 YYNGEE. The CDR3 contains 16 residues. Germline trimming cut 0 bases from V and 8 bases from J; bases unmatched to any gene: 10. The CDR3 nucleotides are TGTGCCAGCAGCGTAGAAGGACGCGGGGGGTGGTATGAGCAGTTCTTC. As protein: CASSVEGRGGWYEQFF.

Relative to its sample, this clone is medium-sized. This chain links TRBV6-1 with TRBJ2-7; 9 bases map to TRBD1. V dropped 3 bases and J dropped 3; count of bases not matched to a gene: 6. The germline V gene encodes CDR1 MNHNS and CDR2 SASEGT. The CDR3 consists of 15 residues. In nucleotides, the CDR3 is TGTGCCAGCAGTGACGAACAGGGGGCCTTCTACGAGCAGTACTTC. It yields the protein CASSDEQGAFYEQYF.

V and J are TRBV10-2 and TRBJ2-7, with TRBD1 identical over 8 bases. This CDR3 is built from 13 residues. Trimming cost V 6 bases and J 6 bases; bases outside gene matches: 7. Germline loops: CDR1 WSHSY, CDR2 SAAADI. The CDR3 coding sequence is TGCGCCAGCAGCCTAGGACAGGGCTCCGAGCAGTACTTC. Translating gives CASSLGQGSEQYF.

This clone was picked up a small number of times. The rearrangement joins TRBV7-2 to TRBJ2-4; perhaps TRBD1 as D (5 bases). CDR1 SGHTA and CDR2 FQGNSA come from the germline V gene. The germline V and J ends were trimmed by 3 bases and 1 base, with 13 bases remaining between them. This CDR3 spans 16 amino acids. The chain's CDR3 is CASSFNGASAKNIQYF. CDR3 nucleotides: TGTGCCAGCAGCTTTAATGGGGCTTCGGCCAAAAACATTCAGTACTTC.

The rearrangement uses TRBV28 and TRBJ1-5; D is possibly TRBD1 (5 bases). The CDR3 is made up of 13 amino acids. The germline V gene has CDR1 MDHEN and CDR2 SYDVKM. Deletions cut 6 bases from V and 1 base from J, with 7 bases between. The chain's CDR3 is CASRRQSNQPQHF. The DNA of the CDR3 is TGTGCCAGCAGGAGACAGAGCAATCAGCCCCAGCATTTT. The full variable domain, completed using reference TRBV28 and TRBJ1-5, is DVKVTQSSRYLVKRTGEKVFLECVQDMDHENMFWYRQDPGLGLRLIYFSYDVKMKEKGDIPEGYSVSREKKERFSLILESASTNQTSMYLCASRRQSNQPQHFGDGTRLSIL.

DNA for the CDR3: TGTGCCAGCAGGTACAGGGGAATTGTCTCCGAGCAGTACTTC. This encodes CASRYRGIVSEQYF. The chain uses TRBV6-2 or TRBV6-3 and TRBJ2-7, with 7 bases matching TRBD1. CDR3 length equals 14 residues. V trimming: 6 bases; J trimming: 6 bases; junction bases outside the gene matches: 11. Germline CDR1 MNHEY, CDR2 SVGEGT.

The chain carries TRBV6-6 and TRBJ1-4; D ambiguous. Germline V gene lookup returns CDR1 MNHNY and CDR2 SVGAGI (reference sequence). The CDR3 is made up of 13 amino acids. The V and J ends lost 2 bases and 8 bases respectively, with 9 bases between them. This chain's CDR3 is CASSYRVTEKLFF. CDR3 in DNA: TGTGCCAGCAGTTACCGGGTGACAGAAAAACTGTTTTTT.

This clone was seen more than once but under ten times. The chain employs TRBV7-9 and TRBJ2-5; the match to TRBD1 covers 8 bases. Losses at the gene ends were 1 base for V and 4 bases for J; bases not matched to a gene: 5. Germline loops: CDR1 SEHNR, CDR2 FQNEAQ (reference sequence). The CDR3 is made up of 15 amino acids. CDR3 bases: TGTGCCAGCAGCTTAGGTTCCAGGGGGCGAGAGACCCAGTACTTC. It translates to CASSLGSRGRETQYF.

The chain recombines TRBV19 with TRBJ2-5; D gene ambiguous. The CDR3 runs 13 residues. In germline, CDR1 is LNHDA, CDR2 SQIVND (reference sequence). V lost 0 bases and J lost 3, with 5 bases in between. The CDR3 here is CASSIDLEETQYF. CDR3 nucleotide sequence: TGTGCCAGTAGTATAGATCTGGAAGAGACCCAGTACTTC.

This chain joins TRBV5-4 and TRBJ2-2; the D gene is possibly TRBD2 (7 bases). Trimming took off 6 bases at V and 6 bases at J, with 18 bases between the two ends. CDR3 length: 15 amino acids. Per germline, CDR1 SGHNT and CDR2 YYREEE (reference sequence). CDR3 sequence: CASNQGGGTAGELFF. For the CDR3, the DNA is TGTGCCAGCAACCAAGGGGGGGGCACGGCCGGGGAGCTGTTTTTT.